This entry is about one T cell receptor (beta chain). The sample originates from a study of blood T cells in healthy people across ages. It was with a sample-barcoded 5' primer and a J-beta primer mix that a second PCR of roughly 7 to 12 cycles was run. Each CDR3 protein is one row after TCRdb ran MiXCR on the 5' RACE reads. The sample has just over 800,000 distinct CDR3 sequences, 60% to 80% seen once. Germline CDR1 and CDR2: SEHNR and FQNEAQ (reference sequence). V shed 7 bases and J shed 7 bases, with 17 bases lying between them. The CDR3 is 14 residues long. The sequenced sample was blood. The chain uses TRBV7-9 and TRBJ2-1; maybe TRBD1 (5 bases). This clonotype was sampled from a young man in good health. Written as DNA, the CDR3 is TGTGCCAGCACCAGTGGGGCAGTTTTAAATGAGCAGTTCTTC. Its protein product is CASTSGAVLNEQFF.